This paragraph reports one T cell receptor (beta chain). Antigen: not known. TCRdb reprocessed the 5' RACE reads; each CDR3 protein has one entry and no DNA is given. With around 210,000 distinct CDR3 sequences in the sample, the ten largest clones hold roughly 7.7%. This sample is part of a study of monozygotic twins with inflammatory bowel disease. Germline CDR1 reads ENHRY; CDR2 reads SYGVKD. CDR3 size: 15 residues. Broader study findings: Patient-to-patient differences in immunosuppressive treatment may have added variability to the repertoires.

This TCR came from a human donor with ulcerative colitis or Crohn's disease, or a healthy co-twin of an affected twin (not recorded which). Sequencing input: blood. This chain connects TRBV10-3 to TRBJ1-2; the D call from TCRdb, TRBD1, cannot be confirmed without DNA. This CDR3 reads CAISESVTEVGGYTF.